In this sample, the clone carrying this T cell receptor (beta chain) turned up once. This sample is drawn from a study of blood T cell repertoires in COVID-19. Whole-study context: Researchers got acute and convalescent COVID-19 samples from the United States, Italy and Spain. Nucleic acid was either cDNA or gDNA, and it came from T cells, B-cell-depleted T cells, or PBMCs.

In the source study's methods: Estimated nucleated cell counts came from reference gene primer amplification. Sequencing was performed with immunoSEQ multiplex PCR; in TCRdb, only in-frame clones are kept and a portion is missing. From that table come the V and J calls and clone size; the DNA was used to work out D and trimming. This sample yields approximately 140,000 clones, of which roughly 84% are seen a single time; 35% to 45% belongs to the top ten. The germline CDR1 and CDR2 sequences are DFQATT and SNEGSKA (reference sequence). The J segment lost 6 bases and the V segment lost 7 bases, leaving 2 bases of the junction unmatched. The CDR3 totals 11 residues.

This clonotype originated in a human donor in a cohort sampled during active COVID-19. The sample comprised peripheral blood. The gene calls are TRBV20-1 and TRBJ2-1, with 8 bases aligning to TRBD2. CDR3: CSVGGANEQFF. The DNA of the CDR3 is TGCAGTGTCGGGGGGGCCAATGAGCAGTTCTTC.